A selection of T cell receptor beta chains follows, all from one sample in a study of long-term antiretroviral therapy in people with HIV. The method was immunoSEQ multiplex PCR; TCRdb's version includes in-frame clones alone and lacks a portion of them. The sample lists 20,000 or so clones, about 89% occurring once. This material consisted of unsorted PBMCs, taken 0.5 years after starting antiretroviral therapy. All receptors come from a man aged 35-49 years with HIV. Each CDR3 is given without its conserved first and last residue.

j_call v_call cdr3_length cdr3_aa
TRBJ2-1 TRBV6-6 12 ASSYGGASNEQF
TRBJ2-1 TRBV7-2 9 ASSFLSEQF
TRBJ2-1 TRBV9 14 ASSILGSILDNEQF
TRBJ2-7 TRBV6-1 12 ASSEQGGNYEQY
TRBJ1-5 TRBV6-5 12 ASSLGQAIQPQH
TRBJ2-7 TRBV6-1 13 ASSERGRGRDEQY
TRBJ2-2 TRBV9 13 ASSVFGDWPGELF
TRBJ1-1 TRBV11-2 12 ASSLEGGDSRAF
TRBJ2-5 TRBV5-4 11 ASSLGLQETQY
TRBJ1-1 TRBV7-8 12 ASSLSAINTEAF
TRBJ2-2 TRBV18 12 ASSLEQVDGELF
TRBJ2-7 TRBV2 9 ASEGNYEQY
TRBJ1-2 TRBV27 12 ASSLLATDYGYT
TRBJ2-2 TRBV7-3 13 ASSLMGDLTGELF
TRBJ2-3 TRBV9 12 ARSPSGATDTQY
TRBJ1-1 TRBV7-9 14 ASSLDRGYMNTEAF
TRBJ1-1 TRBV28 12 ASSLGPANTEAF
TRBJ2-7 TRBV5-1 11 ASSLGREYEQY
TRBJ2-3 TRBV10-3 10 AIRQGPDTQY
TRBJ2-7 TRBV6-1 9 ATGTAWEQY
TRBJ2-2 TRBV11-2 11 ASSRRGTGELF
TRBJ2-1 TRBV5-1 15 ASSPGLRSMARNEQF
TRBJ1-1 TRBV18 11 ASSPRDINEAF
TRBJ2-7 TRBV18 10 ASSPKGYEQY
TRBJ2-7 TRBV6-5 13 ASSYSGQGSYEQY
TRBJ1-2 TRBV13 13 ASSLGSGSDYGYT
TRBJ2-7 TRBV7-9 15 ASSLIQSSGLLYEQY
TRBJ2-3 TRBV7-9 13 ASGIQGIAGDTQY
TRBJ2-5 TRBV5-1 11 ASSLGGGETQY
TRBJ2-7 TRBV27 11 ASKTGGAEEQY
TRBJ2-1 TRBV18 11 ASSLGGSNEQF
TRBJ2-2 TRBV6-5 10 ATRLATGELF
TRBJ1-2 TRBV27 11 ASGEALYYGYT
TRBJ2-3 TRBV5-5 15 ASSLPSAQGRTDTQY